This TCR beta chain emerged from a study of T cell repertoires in cytomegalovirus infection. Whole-study context: HLA-B-restricted CMV epitopes that are well studied, plus recently identified HLA-C-restricted ones, were used by the study. TCR beta signatures that were public indicated CMV infection and matching HLA type.

TCRdb re-derived calls from the reads in MiXCR, one entry per CDR3 protein. The data contain 110,000 to 150,000 distinct CDR3 sequences, more than 25% of them singletons. This CDR3 has 14 residues. V lost 4 bases and J lost 6; bases outside the gene matches: 3. Per the germline V gene, CDR1 is SGHTA and CDR2 is FQGTGA. As to this clonotype: Antigen: not known.

The genes are TRBV7-3 and TRBJ1-2; 12 bases are shared with TRBD1. This sample comprised CD8+ T cells from cultured PBMCs, obtained from culture after CMV antigen stimulation. This TCR was recovered from a human donor in good health (CMV status not recorded). Some clones in this sample may be carry-over from other donors' samples. In DNA, the CDR3 is TGTGCCAGCAGCTCGGGACAGGGGGCAGATGGCTACACCTTC. Translated: CASSSGQGADGYTF. Supplemented by reference TRBV7-3 and TRBJ1-2, the full variable domain reads GAGVSQTPSNKVTEKGKYVELRCDPISGHTALYWYRQSLGQGPEFLIYFQGTGAADDSGLPNDRFFAVRPEGSVSTLKIQRTERGDSAVYLCASSSGQGADGYTFGSGTRLTVV.